This TCR beta chain stems from a study of cytomegalovirus exposure and HLA in healthy donors. 60 Vbeta and 13 Jbeta primers were used in PCR. The repertoire was sequenced with immunoSEQ multiplex PCR; TCRdb's copy has only in-frame clones and lacks some. The sample table includes about 130,000 clones. About this clone itself: Its target is not known.

CDR1 is LNHDA and CDR2 is SQIVND in the germline V gene (reference sequence). The CDR3 length is 15 residues. The germline V and J ends were trimmed by 5 bases and 0 bases, with 14 bases remaining between them. Overall study results and limits: Overall, around 160 TCR beta chains were annotated as cytomegalovirus-associated. In a later analysis, across HLA loci, associated TCR counts were highest for DRB1, lowest for HLA-C.

Sequencing was performed on PBMCs. This TCR derives from a man aged 25 to 45 in good health and CMV-seronegative. The chain carries TRBV19 and TRBJ2-7, with D possibly matching TRBD2 (6 bases). The CDR3 sequence: CASSPRLESSYEQYF. CDR3 in DNA: TGTGCCAGTAGTCCACGACTAGAGAGCTCCTACGAGCAGTACTTC.